A single sample gave rise to the 18 T cell receptor beta chains below, sequenced in a study of untreated major depressive disorder (dated by TCRdb to between 2018 and 2020). Receptor amplification or capture employed the immunoSEQ multiplex PCR assay. TCRdb retrieved this table from immuneACCESS and kept in-frame rearrangements only. Not all clones are present; in checked studies, unresolved V genes account for under half, and no reason is known for the remainder. In this sample the table shows approximately 20,000 clones, more than 75% of which occur a single time. The ten largest make up about 0.82% of the sample. Sequenced material: CD4+ T cells from PBMCs. The receptor source for this set is a woman aged 25 to 45 in good health.

This clone was detected only a few times. The chain is built from TRBV28 and TRBJ2-3, with 7 bases lining up with TRBD1. CDR3 length: 15 amino acids. V dropped 6 bases and J dropped 3; count of bases not matched to a gene: 9. CDR1 is MDHEN and CDR2 is SYDVKM in the germline V gene. CDR3 nucleotides: TGTGCCAGCAGAACTCAGGGGGTCTGGACAGATACGCAGTATTTT. Its protein is CASRTQGVWTDTQYF.

V gene TRBV9 combines with J gene TRBJ2-3; D gene unclear. This CDR3 comprises 14 residues. Trimming took 4 bases from V and 2 from J, leaving 11 bases between them. Germline CDR1 is SGDLS and CDR2 is YYNGEE. CDR3 sequence reads: CASSPQNPTDTQYF. The CDR3 DNA reads as TGTGCCAGCAGCCCCCAAAATCCCACAGATACGCAGTATTTT.

The rearrangement links TRBV7-8 to TRBJ1-2; D call uncertain. Looked up from germline, CDR1 is SGHVS and CDR2 is FQNEAQ. The length of the CDR3 is 13 residues. The germline V and J ends were trimmed by 6 bases and 3 bases, with 11 bases remaining between them. CDR3 residues: CASSIGIDYGYTF. The CDR3, as DNA: TGTGCCAGCAGTATAGGGATCGACTATGGCTACACCTTC.

This chain connects TRBV2 to TRBJ2-4; 7 bases align to TRBD1. The ends lost 6 bases at V and 5 bases at J; junction bases unmatched: 13. This CDR3 is built from 16 residues. Per the germline V gene, CDR1 is SNHLY and CDR2 is FYNNEI. CDR3 residues: CASRPRQGLNQNIQYF. The CDR3 DNA follows: TGTGCCAGCAGGCCCCGACAGGGATTAAATCAAAACATTCAGTACTTC.

The chain is built from TRBV28 and TRBJ1-2; no clear D gene. Deletions cut 1 base from V and 8 bases from J, with 17 bases between. Germline V gives CDR1 MDHEN, CDR2 SYDVKM. The CDR3 is 15 amino acids. CDR3 in amino acids: CASSLFHKGQGGYTF. The CDR3 bases are TGTGCCAGCAGTTTATTTCACAAGGGCCAAGGCGGCTACACCTTC.

V and J are TRBV5-1 and TRBJ2-1; a weak D match, TRBD2 (6 bases). V was pared by 0 bases and J by 2 bases, with 15 bases between. The CDR3 length is 17 residues. Germline V CDR1 and CDR2: SGHRS, YFSETQ. CDR3 bases: TGCGCCAGCAGCTTGGCCGCGGGGACGGCCCCCTACAATGAGCAGTTCTTC. Its protein is CASSLAAGTAPYNEQFF.

The CDR3 DNA reads TGTGCCAGTAGTGGACGTTTACCGGGACACATGCACTATGGCTACACCTTC. Translating it yields CASSGRLPGHMHYGYTF. The chain carries TRBV19 and TRBJ1-2, with D possibly being TRBD1 (6 bases). The CDR3 contains 17 residues. The germline CDR1 and CDR2 sequences are LNHDA and SQIVND (reference sequence). The germline V and J ends were trimmed by 5 bases and 3 bases, with 22 bases remaining between them.

This clone was recorded only once. The V gene is TRBV15, the J gene TRBJ2-1; tentative D call: TRBD2 (7 bases). CDR1 LNHNV and CDR2 YYDKDF come from the germline V gene (reference sequence). The V end lost 0 bases, the J end lost 3 bases, and 15 bases lay between the germline ends. The CDR3 loop spans 17 amino acids. The chain's CDR3 is CATSRDPAGAYYNEQFF. The CDR3 nucleotides read TGTGCCACCAGCAGAGATCCCGCGGGGGCCTACTACAATGAGCAGTTCTTC.

Here the CDR3 reads CASSLSVGLGYTF. The CDR3 DNA is TGTGCCAGCAGTTTATCTGTAGGGTTAGGCTACACCTTC. The chain employs TRBV27 and TRBJ1-2; no definite D call. V gave up 0 bases and J gave up 8 bases, with 10 bases separating them. The CDR3 runs 13 residues. From germline, CDR1 is MNHEY and CDR2 SMNVEV (reference sequence).

In this sample, this clone turned up once. CDR3 DNA sequence: TGTGCCAGCGTCCCCATAGCGGGAGGGCTGTACGAGCAGTACTTC. Translated: CASVPIAGGLYEQYF. J is TRBJ2-7 and V is TRBV7-9; 11 bases are shared with TRBD2. V was pared by 8 bases and J by 4 bases, with 10 bases of the junction left unmatched. The CDR3 totals 15 residues. Germline CDR1 reads SEHNR; CDR2 reads FQNEAQ (reference sequence). Based on the CDR3 plus reference TRBV7-9 and TRBJ2-7, the full variable domain is DTGVSQNPRHKITKRGQNVTFRCDPISEHNRLYWYRQTLGQGPEFLTYFQNEAQLEKSRLLSDRFSAERPKGSFSTLEIQRTEQGDSAMYLCASVPIAGGLYEQYFGPGTRLTVT.

The rearrangement uses TRBV11-2 and TRBJ2-5, with D possibly being TRBD2 (6 bases). V was trimmed by 1 base and J by 3 bases, leaving 12 bases between them. In germline, CDR1 is SGHAT, CDR2 FQNNGV. The CDR3 has 15 amino acids. The CDR3 DNA follows: TGTGCCAGCAGCTTAGGGCTAGCGCGGAAAGAGACCCAGTACTTC. Amino acid sequence: CASSLGLARKETQYF.

The chain combines TRBV9 with TRBJ2-7; D call uncertain. The CDR3 runs 14 residues. Germline V CDR1 and CDR2: SGDLS, YYNGEE. The V and J ends lost 0 bases and 0 bases respectively, with 7 bases between them. The CDR3 DNA is TGTGCCAGCAGCGTAGGTCCCGCCTCCTACGAGCAGTACTTC. It specifies CASSVGPASYEQYF.

This clone was detected only once. The rearrangement links TRBV30 to TRBJ2-7; 12 nucleotides agree with TRBD2. Germline-derived CDR1 and CDR2 are GTSNPN and SVGIG (reference sequence). Unmatched junction bases numbered 7, after V lost 3 bases and J lost 7 bases. The CDR3 loop spans 14 amino acids. In DNA form, the CDR3 reads TGTGCCTGGAGCCTGGGGCTAGCGGGAGGGGAGCAGTACTTC. Translation: CAWSLGLAGGEQYF.

This clone was picked up one time. A read error may produce the germline difference seen at one junction end. The gene calls are TRBV7-3 and TRBJ2-2; 10 nucleotides agree with TRBD2. The CDR3 is made up of 17 amino acids. The V gene's germline CDR1 is SGHTA and CDR2 FQGTGA. The CDR3 DNA follows: TGTGCCAGCAGCCTAACCGGACTAGCGGACAACACCGGGGAGCTGTTTTTT. It translates to CASSLTGLADNTGELFF.

This rearrangement joins TRBV19 to TRBJ1-1; TRBD1 matches at 8 bases. V trimming: 11 bases; J trimming: 4 bases; junction bases outside the gene matches: 15. Germline assignment: CDR1 LNHDA and CDR2 SQIVND (reference sequence). The CDR3 runs 15 residues. CDR3 loop: CAVRQGTPLGTEAFF. CDR3 DNA sequence: TGTGCCGTTAGACAGGGGACCCCCCTAGGCACTGAAGCTTTCTTT.

CDR3 nucleotide sequence: TGTGCCAGCAGTGTCGGGACAGGCCAAGAGACCCAGTACTTC. It codes for CASSVGTGQETQYF. The chain joins TRBV6-1 to TRBJ2-5; 8 bases fit TRBD1. Trimming took 4 bases from V and 1 from J; bases not matched to a gene: 2. The CDR3 contains 14 residues. Germline V gene data show CDR1 as MNHNS and CDR2 as SASEGT.

This chain uses TRBV5-4 with TRBJ2-7, with 8 bases that match TRBD2. Trimming took 4 bases from V and 1 from J; bases not matched to a gene: 10. This CDR3 region has 16 residues. The V gene's germline CDR1 is SGHNT and CDR2 YYREEE (reference sequence). CDR3 loop: CASSPQAGTSSYEQYF. As DNA, the CDR3 is TGTGCCAGCAGCCCCCAGGCGGGGACTAGTTCCTACGAGCAGTACTTC.

The V call is TRBV7-8, the J call TRBJ1-1, with D possibly TRBD1 on 6 matching bases. Germline CDR1 is SGHVS and CDR2 is FQNEAQ. Trimming took 5 bases from V and 1 from J, leaving 11 bases between them. The CDR3 covers 14 residues. The chain's CDR3 is CASSLGTSNTEAFF. The CDR3 nucleotides are TGTGCCAGCAGCCTCGGGACATCGAACACTGAAGCTTTCTTT.